This TCR beta chain was sequenced for a study of blood T cell repertoires in COVID-19. At the level of the study: The United States, Italy and Spain provided the acute and convalescent COVID-19 samples.

Germline loops: CDR1 ENHRY, CDR2 SYGVKD. The V gene end was trimmed by 6 bases and the J gene end by 4 bases; junction bases not matched to a gene: 9. There are 16 residues in the CDR3. Using immunoSEQ multiplex PCR, the repertoire was profiled, and TCRdb retains in-frame clones only, with some absent. Of hundreds of thousands of clones detected, about 80% appear once; the ten largest clones hold approximately 4%. This TCR was recovered from a man aged 25 to 40 with acute COVID-19. The chain links TRBV10-3 to TRBJ2-2, with 9 bases lining up with TRBD2. Sequences were obtained from PBMCs or T cells enriched from blood (not recorded which). CDR3 DNA sequence: TGTGCCATCAGCGACATTAGCGGGAGTCTCACCGGGGAGCTGTTTTTT. Protein sequence: CAISDISGSLTGELFF.